This passage covers 23 T cell receptor beta chains from one sample sequenced in a study of blood T cell repertoires in COVID-19. Profiling relied on immunoSEQ multiplex PCR, and the TCRdb table lists in-frame clones only, not all of them. This table holds about 250,000 clones, about 82% found once. Sequencing was carried out using peripheral blood. These receptors all stem from an elderly woman with COVID-19, enrolled during active disease.

This chain connects TRBV28 to TRBJ1-1, with D perhaps TRBD1 (6 bases). This CDR3 is 14 amino acids long. From germline, CDR1 is MDHEN and CDR2 SYDVKM. V gave up 7 bases and J gave up 0 bases, with 12 bases separating them. CDR3 amino acids: CASKPGTMNTEAFF. The CDR3 nucleotides are TGTGCCAGCAAACCAGGGACAATGAACACTGAAGCTTTCTTT.

The chain joins TRBV3-1 (or the pseudogene TRBV3-2) to TRBJ2-2, with a possible D match to TRBD2 (5 bases). The length of the CDR3 is 16 residues. CDR1 and CDR2 (germline): LGHDT, YNNKEL (reference sequence). V lost 3 bases and J lost 0, with 11 bases in between. CDR3 bases: TGTGCCAGCAGCCAGGGGAGCGGATCGAACACCGGGGAGCTGTTTTTT. As protein: CASSQGSGSNTGELFF.

This clone came up a few times. J is TRBJ1-4 and V is TRBV18, with D uncertain. The length of the CDR3 is 14 residues. The germline V gene has CDR1 KGHSH and CDR2 LQKENI. V was shortened by 3 bases and J by 7 bases, with 12 bases between the two germline ends. The DNA of the CDR3 is TGTGCCAGCTCACCGGGCTCGCCTGGTGAAAAACTGTTTTTT. This sequence encodes CASSPGSPGEKLFF.

This rearrangement joins TRBV7-2 to TRBJ2-5; 11 bases map to TRBD2. The V gene end was trimmed by 3 bases and the J gene end by 3 bases; junction bases not matched to a gene: 0. Germline V gene data show CDR1 as SGHTA and CDR2 as FQGNSA. This CDR3 comprises 14 residues. CDR3 amino acids: CASSLGLAEETQYF. The CDR3 DNA reads as TGTGCCAGCAGCTTGGGACTAGCGGAAGAGACCCAGTACTTC.

V and J are TRBV5-1 and TRBJ2-5; 9 nucleotides line up with TRBD2. CDR3 size: 16 residues. The ends lost 0 bases at V and 3 bases at J; junction bases unmatched: 6. Per germline, CDR1 SGHRS and CDR2 YFSETQ. DNA for the CDR3: TGCGCCAGCAGCTTGGCGTCTAGCGGGGCAAAAGAGACCCAGTACTTC. Translated: CASSLASSGAKETQYF.

In this sample, this clone turned up a few times. The J gene is TRBJ1-4, the V gene TRBV3-1 (or the pseudogene TRBV3-2), with D possibly being TRBD1 (5 bases). Germline V CDR1 and CDR2: LGHDT, YNNKEL (reference sequence). This CDR3 has 15 amino acids. Trimming shortened V by 5 bases and J by 7 bases, and 17 bases separated the two germline ends. The CDR3 DNA follows: TGTGCCAGCAGCGAAACCCAGGGAGGAGGTGAAAAACTGTTTTTT. Protein product: CASSETQGGGEKLFF.

The gene calls are TRBV2 and TRBJ1-2; 8 nucleotides match TRBD1. The CDR3 extends over 13 amino acids. Germline CDR1 SNHLY, CDR2 FYNNEI. The V gene end was trimmed by 4 bases and the J gene end by 4 bases; junction bases not matched to a gene: 2. Here the CDR3 DNA reads TGTGCCAGCAGTGGACAGGGGCCCTATGGCTACACCTTC. Protein product: CASSGQGPYGYTF.

J is TRBJ2-3 and V is TRBV28; 11 nucleotides match TRBD2. CDR3 size: 14 residues. V was clipped by 6 bases and J by 4 bases; unmatched bases: 3. Germline-derived CDR1 and CDR2 are MDHEN and SYDVKM. CDR3: CASRPGLAADTQYF. Written as DNA, the CDR3 is TGTGCCAGCAGGCCGGGACTAGCGGCAGATACGCAGTATTTT.

This rearrangement joins TRBV27 to TRBJ1-6, with 8 positions matching TRBD1. From germline, CDR1 is MNHEY and CDR2 SMNVEV (reference sequence). V dropped 0 bases and J dropped 9; count of bases not matched to a gene: 10. The CDR3 contains 17 residues. CDR3 nucleotides: TGTGCCAGCAGTTTATCGATAACAGGGGGATCTTTTTCACCCCTCCACTTT. Its translation: CASSLSITGGSFSPLHF.

V gene TRBV7-3 combines with J gene TRBJ2-2, with 10 bases aligning to TRBD1. V was pared by 5 bases and J by 2 bases, with 5 bases of the junction left unmatched. The CDR3 covers 16 residues. Germline V gives CDR1 SGHTA, CDR2 FQGTGA. CDR3 sequence: CASSTGTGVNTGELFF. DNA for the CDR3: TGTGCCAGCAGCACAGGGACAGGGGTTAACACCGGGGAGCTGTTTTTT.

As regards this clone: This specimen includes other DNA sequences encoding the same CDR3. The rearrangement uses TRBV11-1 and TRBJ2-7; 8 bases are a match to TRBD2. The CDR3 length is 14 residues. V lost 5 bases to trimming and J lost 6 bases; unmatched junction nucleotides: 9. Germline CDR1 reads SGHAT; CDR2 reads FQDESV (reference sequence). The CDR3, as DNA: TGTGCCAGCAGCCGTACTCCCCTAGCGGGCGAGCAGTACGTC. It translates to CASSRTPLAGEQYV.

Only one count was recorded for this clone. The chain recombines TRBV4-1 with TRBJ2-1, with D maybe TRBD1 (8 bases). This CDR3 spans 21 amino acids. Trimming cost V 0 bases and J 0 bases, with 24 bases left between them. CDR1 MGHRA and CDR2 YSYEKL come from the germline V gene. CDR3 in DNA: TGCGCCAGCAGCCAAGATTCAGCGGGACAGGTACAACCAAGCTCCTACAATGAGCAGTTCTTC. Its translation: CASSQDSAGQVQPSSYNEQFF.

This clone was seen a few times. The chain joins TRBV18 to TRBJ1-5; 8 bases fit TRBD1. Germline CDR1 reads KGHSH; CDR2 reads LQKENI. V was pared by 6 bases and J by 6 bases, with 7 bases of the junction left unmatched. The length of the CDR3 is 14 residues. CDR3 region: CASSQDREGQPQHF. The CDR3 DNA follows: TGTGCCAGCTCCCAGGACAGGGAAGGTCAGCCCCAGCATTTT.

This sequence joins TRBV19 and TRBJ1-6; no firm D call. Germline values: CDR1 LNHDA, CDR2 SQIVND (reference sequence). This CDR3 has 14 residues. The V end lost 10 bases, the J end lost 12 bases, and 22 bases lay between the germline ends. CDR3 in amino acids: CATSAVQGKLPLHF. CDR3 DNA: TGTGCCACTTCTGCGGTCCAAGGAAAATTACCCCTCCACTTT.

The genes are TRBV2 and TRBJ1-2; maybe TRBD1 (5 bases). Trimming stripped 2 bases from V and 0 bases from J, with 10 bases between. The CDR3 has 15 amino acids. Germline CDR1 SNHLY, CDR2 FYNNEI. The CDR3 nucleotides read TGTGCCAGCAGTGAACAGGGCACAGCTAACTATGGCTACACCTTC. Protein sequence: CASSEQGTANYGYTF. Drawing the rest from reference TRBV2 and TRBJ1-2, the complete variable domain is EPEVTQTPSHQVTQMGQEVILRCVPISNHLYFYWYRQILGQKVEFLVSFYNNEISEKSEIFDDQFSVERPDGSNFTLKIRSTKLEDSAMYFCASSEQGTANYGYTFGSGTRLTVV.

The chain employs TRBV2 and TRBJ1-1; tentative D call: TRBD1 (5 bases). The germline CDR1 and CDR2 sequences are SNHLY and FYNNEI. Trimming stripped 1 base from V and 5 bases from J, with 11 bases between. This CDR3 is built from 14 residues. The chain's CDR3 is CASSEGGKGTEAFF. The CDR3 DNA reads as TGTGCCAGCAGTGAAGGAGGTAAGGGGACTGAAGCTTTCTTT.

This chain uses TRBV2 with TRBJ1-2; D is uncertain. The CDR3 is made up of 15 amino acids. CDR1 is SNHLY and CDR2 is FYNNEI in the germline V gene. V shed 7 bases and J shed 6 bases, with 21 bases lying between them. CDR3 loop: CASIQSWSPPNGYTF. CDR3 coding DNA: TGTGCCAGCATCCAGTCCTGGTCACCTCCAAATGGCTACACCTTC.

The CDR3 nucleotides are TGTGCCAGCAGCTCACAGGGAGGGGATGAAAAACTGTTTTTT. It specifies CASSSQGGDEKLFF. This rearrangement joins TRBV7-2 to TRBJ1-4; D might be TRBD1 (6 bases). Germline loops: CDR1 SGHTA, CDR2 FQGNSA. CDR3 length: 14 residues. V was cut by 4 bases and J by 6 bases, with 12 bases left in between.

This clone appeared a single time. The V and J genes are TRBV7-8 and TRBJ1-2; D ambiguous. This CDR3 has 13 residues. The V gene lost 1 base and the J gene lost 7 bases, with 10 bases spanning the gap. CDR1 and CDR2 from the germline V gene are SGHVS and FQNEAQ. CDR3 DNA: TGTGCCAGCAGCTTAGTGGGAGAGCGTGGCTACACCTTC. Protein: CASSLVGERGYTF.

The chain joins TRBV2 to TRBJ2-3; 13 positions match TRBD2. The CDR3 runs 16 residues. V trimming: 6 bases; J trimming: 4 bases; junction bases outside the gene matches: 7. Germline lookup yields CDR1 SNHLY and CDR2 FYNNEI. The CDR3 region has the DNA TGTGCCAGCAGGGCTACCGGGACTAGCGGGGCAGATACGCAGTATTTT. Amino acids: CASRATGTSGADTQYF.

The CDR3: CASSPTGVRKTQYF. In DNA, the CDR3 is TGTGCCAGCAGCCCCACGGGGGTGAGGAAGACCCAGTACTTC. The chain is built from TRBV2 and TRBJ2-5, with a tentative D call TRBD2 (6 bases). Germline-derived CDR1 and CDR2 are SNHLY and FYNNEI. V was cut by 6 bases and J by 6 bases, with 17 bases left in between. The CDR3 loop spans 14 amino acids.

This sequence joins TRBV7-2 and TRBJ1-2; D unclear. Trimming pared 0 bases from V and 8 bases from J, leaving 16 bases between. The CDR3 totals 15 residues. Germline CDR1 is SGHTA and CDR2 is FQGNSA. The CDR3 nucleotides read TGTGCCAGCAGCTTAGCCATCGAGAGTCTGCAAGGCTACACCTTC. It codes for CASSLAIESLQGYTF.

The chain couples TRBV24-1 to TRBJ1-5, with TRBD1 matching over 12 bases. This CDR3 has 16 residues. Germline V CDR1 and CDR2: KGHDR, SFDVKD. The V gene end was trimmed by 5 bases and the J gene end by 6 bases; junction bases not matched to a gene: 7. The CDR3 bases are TGTGCCACCAGTGCTAGGGGACAGGGGGCGGCTCAGCCCCAGCATTTT. Its translation: CATSARGQGAAQPQHF.